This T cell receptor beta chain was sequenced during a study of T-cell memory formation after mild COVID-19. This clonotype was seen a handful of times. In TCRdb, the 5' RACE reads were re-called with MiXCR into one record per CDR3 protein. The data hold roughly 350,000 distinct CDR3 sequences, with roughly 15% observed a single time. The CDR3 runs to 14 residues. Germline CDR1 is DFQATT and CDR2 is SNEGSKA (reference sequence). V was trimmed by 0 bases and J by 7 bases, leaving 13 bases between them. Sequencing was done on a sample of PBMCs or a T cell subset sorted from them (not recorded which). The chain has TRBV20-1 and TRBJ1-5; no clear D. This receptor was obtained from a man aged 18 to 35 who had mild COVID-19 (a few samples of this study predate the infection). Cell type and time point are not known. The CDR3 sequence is CSARERLGRQPQHF. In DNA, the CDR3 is TGCAGTGCTAGAGAACGTCTGGGTCGGCAGCCCCAGCATTTT.